Listed here are 19 T cell receptor beta chains from one sample, sequenced in a study of blood T cell repertoires in COVID-19. The method was immunoSEQ multiplex PCR; TCRdb's version includes in-frame clones alone and lacks a portion of them. The table lists about 350,000 clones, 75% to 90% of them singletons. Sequencing was carried out using peripheral blood. The receptor source for this set is a woman aged 55 to 70 with COVID-19, enrolled during active disease.

The rearrangement links TRBV4-1 to TRBJ2-2; no clear D gene. Trimming removed 0 bases at V and 6 bases at J, with 8 bases between. The germline CDR1 and CDR2 sequences are MGHRA and YSYEKL. CDR3 length: 14 amino acids. DNA of the CDR3: TGCGCCAGCAGCCAAGATTATCCCGCCGGGGAGCTGTTTTTT. The encoded protein is CASSQDYPAGELFF.

This chain links TRBV19 with TRBJ2-7; 10 nucleotides agree with TRBD1. CDR3 size: 15 residues. The V gene end was trimmed by 7 bases and the J gene end by 5 bases; junction bases not matched to a gene: 11. Germline CDR1 LNHDA, CDR2 SQIVND (reference sequence). CDR3 DNA sequence: TGTGCCAGTACCGCGACGGGGACAGGGGTGCACGAGCAGTACTTC. Protein product: CASTATGTGVHEQYF.

The rearrangement uses TRBV3-1 (or the pseudogene TRBV3-2) and TRBJ1-4, with 12 bases lining up with TRBD1. This CDR3 has 15 amino acids. The V and J ends lost 4 bases and 8 bases, in that order; junction bases with no gene match: 5. Germline assignment: CDR1 LGHDT and CDR2 YNNKEL (reference sequence). CDR3 in amino acids: CASSPGDRGLEKLFF. The DNA for the CDR3 is TGTGCCAGCAGCCCGGGGGACAGGGGGCTCGAAAAACTGTTTTTT.

The chain uses TRBV7-8 and TRBJ1-5; D unresolved. Germline V gene lookup returns CDR1 SGHVS and CDR2 FQNEAQ. This CDR3 is built from 16 residues. V dropped 2 bases and J dropped 0 bases, with 11 bases sitting between them. As DNA, the CDR3 is TGTGCCAGCAGCTTATATCCGGGTAATAGCAATCAGCCCCAGCATTTT. Amino acid sequence: CASSLYPGNSNQPQHF.

The rearrangement links TRBV5-1 to TRBJ1-5; 7 bases line up with TRBD1. The junction had 9 bases not matched to a gene; V was cut back by 5 bases and J by 4 bases. CDR1 and CDR2 from the germline V gene are SGHRS and YFSETQ. CDR3 length equals 15 residues. The CDR3 sequence: CASRLTGLGNQPQHF. DNA of the CDR3: TGCGCCAGCAGACTGACAGGGCTAGGGAATCAGCCCCAGCATTTT. Full variable domain (remainder filled in from reference TRBV5-1 and TRBJ1-5): KAGVTQTPRYLIKTRGQQVTLSCSPISGHRSVSWYQQTPGQGLQFLFEYFSETQRNKGNFPGRFSGRQFSNSRSEMNVSTLELGDSALYLCASRLTGLGNQPQHFGDGTRLSIL.

The chain links TRBV7-9 to TRBJ2-3, with D perhaps matching TRBD1 (7 bases). The length of the CDR3 is 15 residues. With 0 bases removed from V and 3 bases from J, the gap between germline ends came to 10 bases. From germline, CDR1 is SEHNR and CDR2 FQNEAQ (reference sequence). The CDR3 DNA is TGTGCCAGCAGCTTAGCTTCAGGGGGGACAGATACGCAGTATTTT. Encoded protein: CASSLASGGTDTQYF.

This clone was counted a single time. CDR3: CASRGTYTAYEQYF. CDR3 nucleotides: TGTGCCAGCAGGGGGACTTACACTGCCTACGAGCAGTACTTC. The V gene is TRBV6-5, the J gene TRBJ2-7, with a possible D match to TRBD2 (6 bases). Germline lookup yields CDR1 MNHEY and CDR2 SVGAGI. The CDR3 totals 14 residues. Trimming pared 6 bases from V and 2 bases from J, leaving 14 bases between.

The chain uses TRBV29-1 and TRBJ2-1, with TRBD1 matching 9 bases. The germline V gene encodes CDR1 SQVTM and CDR2 ANQGSEA. With V trimmed by 1 base and J by 4 bases, 11 bases remained unmatched. The CDR3 loop spans 17 amino acids. CDR3 in amino acids: CSVEGRGGQGNYNEQFF. As DNA, the CDR3 is TGCAGCGTTGAAGGCAGGGGGGGACAGGGTAATTACAATGAGCAGTTCTTC.

This chain connects TRBV10-2 to TRBJ2-3, with 10 bases lining up with TRBD2. CDR3 size: 15 residues. CDR1 is WSHSY and CDR2 is SAAADI in the germline V gene. Unmatched junction bases numbered 4, after V lost 6 bases and J lost 1 base. CDR3 coding DNA: TGCGCCAGCAGCCAAGGGACTAGCGGCACAGATACGCAGTATTTT. It encodes CASSQGTSGTDTQYF.

The chain has TRBV7-2 and TRBJ1-1; D is unresolved. The V and J ends lost 5 bases and 2 bases respectively, with 18 bases between them. From germline, CDR1 is SGHTA and CDR2 FQGNSA. The CDR3 is made up of 16 amino acids. The CDR3 bases are TGTGCCAGCAGCCCATACGCGGGCGGCCGAAACACTGAAGCTTTCTTT. Translation gives CASSPYAGGRNTEAFF. The whole variable domain, remainder taken from reference TRBV7-2 and TRBJ1-1, is GAGVSQSPSNKVTEKGKDVELRCDPISGHTALYWYRQSLGQGLEFLIYFQGNSAPDKSGLPSDRFSAERTGGSVSTLTIQRTQQEDSAVYLCASSPYAGGRNTEAFFGQGTRLTVV.

This rearrangement joins TRBV10-3 to TRBJ1-2; 9 bases agree with TRBD1. The germline V gene encodes CDR1 ENHRY and CDR2 SYGVKD. The V and J ends lost 6 bases and 4 bases, in that order; junction bases with no gene match: 6. This CDR3 comprises 14 residues. The CDR3 DNA follows: TGTGCCATCAGGGGGGACAGGGCCAGCTATGGCTACACCTTC. Amino acids: CAIRGDRASYGYTF.

V usage is TRBV24-1 and J usage is TRBJ2-3; a weak D match, TRBD1 (6 bases). The CDR3 loop spans 13 amino acids. Germline values: CDR1 KGHDR, CDR2 SFDVKD. The V end was cut by 12 bases, the J end by 3 bases, with 15 bases between. This CDR3 is CACAGQLTDTQYF. The CDR3 DNA sequence: TGTGCCTGCGCAGGACAGTTAACAGATACGCAGTATTTT.

The chain couples TRBV6-5 to TRBJ1-4; 9 bases line up with TRBD1. Germline loops: CDR1 MNHEY, CDR2 SVGAGI. The CDR3 has 14 amino acids. J lost 10 bases, V lost 6 bases, and 9 bases had no gene match. CDR3 coding DNA: TGTGCCAGCAGCCTGACAGGGGGTAACGGAAAACTGTTTTTT. Translation: CASSLTGGNGKLFF.

The V call is TRBV13, the J call TRBJ2-1, with 7 bases matching TRBD2. The germline gives CDR1 PRHDT, CDR2 FYEKMQ (reference sequence). The CDR3 consists of 17 residues. V shed 5 bases, J shed 10 bases, and the junction held 20 bases outside the gene matches. This CDR3 reads CASSRRDAGPREVEQFF. For the CDR3, the DNA is TGTGCCAGCAGCCGACGGGACGCTGGGCCACGGGAGGTAGAGCAGTTCTTC.

The chain recombines TRBV24-1 with TRBJ2-3, with a possible D match to TRBD2 (5 bases). Germline CDR1 KGHDR, CDR2 SFDVKD. V lost 4 bases and J lost 2, with 18 bases in between. This CDR3 is 17 amino acids long. DNA for the CDR3: TGTGCCACCAGTGAACATGCACCTTCGGGAACCACAGATACGCAGTATTTT. Amino acid sequence: CATSEHAPSGTTDTQYF.

The chain joins TRBV5-5 to TRBJ1-5, with D tentatively TRBD1 (6 bases). The V gene's germline CDR1 is SGHKS and CDR2 YYEKEE (reference sequence). V was cut by 5 bases and J by 4 bases, with 16 bases left in between. The CDR3 is made up of 15 amino acids. The CDR3 sequence: CASSTSDSLNQPQHF. DNA for the CDR3: TGTGCCAGCAGTACCTCGGACAGTTTAAATCAGCCCCAGCATTTT.

The rearrangement uses TRBV5-5 and TRBJ2-4; D perhaps matches TRBD1 (5 bases). V lost 4 bases to trimming and J lost 0 bases, with 11 bases between them. Germline loops: CDR1 SGHKS, CDR2 YYEKEE (reference sequence). The CDR3 covers 15 residues. The DNA for the CDR3 is TGTGCCAGCAGCGACAGCCTATTAGCCAAAAACATTCAGTACTTC. It translates to CASSDSLLAKNIQYF.

This chain connects TRBV29-1 to TRBJ1-1, with D possibly matching TRBD1 (6 bases). The CDR3 is 13 amino acids. V was trimmed by 4 bases and J by 0 bases, leaving 9 bases between them. Germline loops: CDR1 SQVTM, CDR2 ANQGSEA. CDR3 sequence reads: CSVAWDMNTEAFF. As DNA, the CDR3 is TGCAGCGTTGCCTGGGACATGAACACTGAAGCTTTCTTT.

The chain combines TRBV4-3 with TRBJ1-6; tentative D call: TRBD1 (6 bases). This CDR3 contains 14 residues. With 5 bases removed from V and 5 bases from J, the gap between germline ends came to 10 bases. Germline assignment: CDR1 LGHNA and CDR2 YSLEER. DNA of the CDR3: TGCGCCAGCAGCTACACAGGGAATAATTCACCCCTCCACTTT. Translation gives CASSYTGNNSPLHF.